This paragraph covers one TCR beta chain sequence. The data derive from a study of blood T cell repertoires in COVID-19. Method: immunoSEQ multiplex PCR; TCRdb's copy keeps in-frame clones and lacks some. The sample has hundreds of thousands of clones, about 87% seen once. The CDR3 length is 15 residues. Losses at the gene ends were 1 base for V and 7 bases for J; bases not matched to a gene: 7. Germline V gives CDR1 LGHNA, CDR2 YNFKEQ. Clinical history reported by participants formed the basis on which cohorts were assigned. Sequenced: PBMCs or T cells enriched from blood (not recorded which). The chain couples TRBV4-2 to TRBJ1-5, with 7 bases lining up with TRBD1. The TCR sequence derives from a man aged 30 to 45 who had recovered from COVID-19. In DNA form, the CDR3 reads TGTGCCAGCAGCCAAGTTGCCACAGGGGAGCAGCCCCAGCATTTT. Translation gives CASSQVATGEQPQHF.